The source of this TCR beta chain is a study of siplizumab effects on memory and regulatory T cells (dated by TCRdb to the late 2010s). Regarding the complete study: The effect of the anti-CD2 antibody siplizumab on alloreactive T-cell subsets was examined in allogeneic mixed lymphocyte reactions constructed from human PBMCs.

CDR1 MDHEN and CDR2 SYDVKM are derived from the germline V gene. V is pruned by 7 bases and J by 5 bases, leaving 11 bases of the junction without a gene match. From cysteine to phenylalanine, the CDR3 is 15 amino acids long. Only CDR3 DNA is held: 45 bases, read in frame from base 1. What the research found in general, with its limitations: Unstimulated naive T cells appeared to be more diverse than memory T cells, and naive cells seemed to make a substantial contribution to the alloresponse. For roughly 75-96% of proliferating CD4+ or CD8+ clones, no naive or memory phenotype could be assigned. In reactions with siplizumab, an average of about 69% of mappable alloreactive CD4+ clones were Treg-derived, compared with 25% to 30% in control reactions. Because sequences below about 10^-5 frequency were poorly captured, only a minor fraction of alloreactive clones could be mapped to unstimulated subsets. Siplizumab significantly reduced the cumulative frequency of alloreactive sequences traceable to unstimulated CD4+ memory T cells. No functional confirmation was obtained for the suppressive function of proliferating Tregs from siplizumab cultures.

This clone was observed a single time. Its binding antigen is unknown. One base away there is no much larger clone; base qualities are not given. TCRbeta CDR3 sequencing was performed on sorted unstimulated T cells and on proliferating T cells recovered from mixed lymphocyte reactions. Fresh whole blood from roughly 10 HLA-typed healthy donors was used to isolate PBMCs. Unstimulated CD4+ non-regulatory T cells were FACS-sorted to map the origin of alloreactive clones. The library was produced with the immunoSEQ multiplex PCR assay. Around 94,000 TCR templates per sample were assayed on the deep sequencing platform. Genomic DNA extracted from sorted T cells was the material used for TCRbeta CDR3 sequencing. Processing in the source paper ran as follows. The R programming language was used for clonal analysis of TCRbeta CDR3 data. Alloreactive CD4+ and CD8+ clones were defined by comparing unstimulated samples with post-reaction CFSE-low samples. Regulatory or non-regulatory origin of alloreactive CD4+ clones was assigned by matching sequences to the sorted unstimulated Treg and non-Treg repertoires. TCRdb took over this immuneACCESS table, retaining in-frame rearrangements with V and J assigned. Such tables are incomplete; in checked studies, under half of the missing clones stem from an unresolved V gene, and the remainder is unexplained. The V and J calls and clone size are taken from that table; D and trimming were inferred from the DNA. Present in this sample are approximately 92,000 clones, roughly 94% of which were seen just once. The ten largest clones represent approximately 1.5% of the sample.

The receptor chain draws on TRBV28 and TRBJ2-7; 10 bases in the middle match TRBD1. This receptor was identified in a human donor in good health. The sequenced sample consisted of non-Treg CD4+ T cells sorted from blood. Read against the paper, the sample's cell subset or site label means: FACS-sorted unstimulated CD4+ non-regulatory T cells. The encoded CDR3 is CASTTDRGRRDEQYF. The sequenced DNA: TGTGCCAGCACCACAGACAGGGGGCGCAGGGACGAGCAGTACTTC.